These 6 T cell receptor beta chains were sequenced from one sample in a study of beta chain features in type 1 diabetes. The isolated RNA, all of it, was reverse transcribed, so expressed TCRB transcripts were what got sequenced. Assay used: immunoSEQ multiplex PCR; TCRdb lists only in-frame clones, some missing. The sample yields hundreds of thousands of clones, about 17% seen once. The source material was naive CD4+ T cells from blood. The source is a young woman in good health.

The chain carries TRBV18 and TRBJ2-7, with TRBD1 identical over 10 bases. Unmatched junction bases numbered 2, after V lost 2 bases and J lost 1 base. Germline V gene sequence: CDR1 KGHSH, CDR2 LQKENI. The CDR3 extends over 15 amino acids. The CDR3 here is CASSPWDRGSYEQYF. The CDR3 DNA reads TGTGCCAGCTCACCATGGGACAGGGGTTCCTACGAGCAGTACTTC.

This clone was recorded a few times. The chain has TRBV7-2 and TRBJ1-2; D uncertain. The V and J ends lost 1 base and 3 bases respectively, with 12 bases between them. Looked up from germline, CDR1 is SGHTA and CDR2 is FQGNSA. This CDR3 is 15 amino acids long. The CDR3 loop reads CASSLVSHPDYGYTF. The CDR3 DNA reads TGTGCCAGCAGCTTAGTTTCCCACCCGGACTATGGCTACACCTTC.

CDR3 region: CASSRSIQGEGNTIYF. The CDR3 DNA sequence: TGTGCCAGCAGCCGATCAATACAGGGTGAAGGAAACACCATATATTTT. This chain uses TRBV7-2 with TRBJ1-3; D might be TRBD1 (6 bases). Trimming stripped 5 bases from V and 4 bases from J, with 18 bases between. CDR1 SGHTA and CDR2 FQGNSA come from the germline V gene. The CDR3 is made up of 16 amino acids.

The chain couples TRBV7-9 to TRBJ1-5; 9 positions match TRBD1. The junction had 9 bases not matched to a gene; V was cut back by 0 bases and J by 3 bases. CDR1 SEHNR and CDR2 FQNEAQ come from the germline V gene (reference sequence). The CDR3 has 18 amino acids. CDR3 nucleotide sequence: TGTGCCAGCAGCTTAGCGCTACAGGGGGCTTCGGACAATCAGCCCCAGCATTTT. Encoded protein: CASSLALQGASDNQPQHF.

The rearrangement uses TRBV29-1 and TRBJ2-1; D possibly matches TRBD1 or TRBD2 (5 bases each). V was clipped by 3 bases and J by 7 bases, with 13 bases between them. The CDR3 has 13 residues. The germline CDR1 and CDR2 sequences are SQVTM and ANQGSEA. CDR3 sequence: CSVEGPGQNEQFF. CDR3 nucleotides: TGCAGCGTTGAGGGACCTGGGCAGAATGAGCAGTTCTTC.

The chain joins TRBV7-3 to TRBJ2-7; D remains ambiguous. Germline V CDR1 and CDR2: SGHTA, FQGTGA. The CDR3 consists of 14 residues. The ends were cut back, 2 bases at V and 3 bases at J, with 11 bases in the middle. CDR3 amino acids: CASSLAEPGYEQYF. Here the CDR3 DNA reads TGTGCCAGCAGCTTAGCAGAGCCAGGCTACGAGCAGTACTTC.